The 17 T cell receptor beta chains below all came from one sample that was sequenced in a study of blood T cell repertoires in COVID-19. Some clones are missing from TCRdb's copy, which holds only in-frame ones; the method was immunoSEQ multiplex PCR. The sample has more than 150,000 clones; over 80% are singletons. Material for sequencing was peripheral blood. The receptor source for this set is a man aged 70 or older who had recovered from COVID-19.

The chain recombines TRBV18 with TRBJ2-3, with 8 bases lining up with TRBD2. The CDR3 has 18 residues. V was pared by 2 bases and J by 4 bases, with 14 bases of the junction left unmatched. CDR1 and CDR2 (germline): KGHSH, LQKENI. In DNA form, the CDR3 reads TGTGCCAGCTCACCATTCGGTCCAGCGGGAGATGAGGCAGATACGCAGTATTTT. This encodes CASSPFGPAGDEADTQYF.

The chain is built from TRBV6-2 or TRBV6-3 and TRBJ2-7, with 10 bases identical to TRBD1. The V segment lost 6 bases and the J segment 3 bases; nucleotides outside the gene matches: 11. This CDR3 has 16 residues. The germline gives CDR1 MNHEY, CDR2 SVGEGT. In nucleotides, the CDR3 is TGTGCCAGCAGCCCTCTCCCGGGACAGGGGAACTACGAGCAGTACTTC. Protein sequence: CASSPLPGQGNYEQYF.

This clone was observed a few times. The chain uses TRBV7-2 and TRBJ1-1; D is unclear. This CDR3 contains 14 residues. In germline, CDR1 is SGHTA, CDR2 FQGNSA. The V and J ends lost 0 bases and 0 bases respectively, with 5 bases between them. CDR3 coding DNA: TGTGCCAGCAGCTTAGCAGCTTTGAACACTGAAGCTTTCTTT. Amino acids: CASSLAALNTEAFF.

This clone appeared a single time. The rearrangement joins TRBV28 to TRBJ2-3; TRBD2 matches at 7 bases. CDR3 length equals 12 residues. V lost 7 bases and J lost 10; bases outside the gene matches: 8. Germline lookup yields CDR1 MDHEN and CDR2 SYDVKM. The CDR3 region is CASTAGDTAQYF. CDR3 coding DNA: TGTGCCAGCACCGCGGGAGACACGGCGCAGTATTTT.

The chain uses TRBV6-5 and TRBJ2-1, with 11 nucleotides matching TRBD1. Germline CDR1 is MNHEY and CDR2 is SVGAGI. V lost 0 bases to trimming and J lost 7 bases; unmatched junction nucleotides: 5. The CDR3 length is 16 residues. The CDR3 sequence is CASSYSGQGAGNEQFF. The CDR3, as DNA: TGTGCCAGCAGTTACTCCGGACAGGGGGCAGGGAATGAGCAGTTCTTC.

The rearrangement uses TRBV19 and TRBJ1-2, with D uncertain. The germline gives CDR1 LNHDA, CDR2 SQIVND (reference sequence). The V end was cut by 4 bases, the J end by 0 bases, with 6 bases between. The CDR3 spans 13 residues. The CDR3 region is CASSKTANYGYTF. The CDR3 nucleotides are TGTGCCAGTAGTAAAACAGCTAACTATGGCTACACCTTC.

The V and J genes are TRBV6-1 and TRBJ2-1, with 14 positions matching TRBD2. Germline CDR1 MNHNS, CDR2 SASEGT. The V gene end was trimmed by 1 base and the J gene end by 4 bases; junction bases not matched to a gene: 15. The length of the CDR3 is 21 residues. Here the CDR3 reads CASSEDLGTSGRVGGYNEQFF. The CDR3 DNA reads TGTGCCAGCAGTGAAGACCTCGGGACTAGCGGGAGAGTGGGAGGGTACAATGAGCAGTTCTTC.

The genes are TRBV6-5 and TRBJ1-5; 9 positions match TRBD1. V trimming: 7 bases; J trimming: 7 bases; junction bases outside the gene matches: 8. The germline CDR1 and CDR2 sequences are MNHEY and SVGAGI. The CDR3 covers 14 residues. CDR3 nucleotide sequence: TGTGCCAGCAATGGACAGGGGCCCTCACAGCCCCAGCATTTT. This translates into CASNGQGPSQPQHF.

DNA of the CDR3: TGTGCCAGCAGCTTGTCCGGGGGTGGAAACACCATATATTTT. Translation: CASSLSGGGNTIYF. The chain links TRBV7-9 to TRBJ1-3; possible D gene TRBD1, 5 bases. The V gene lost 3 bases and the J gene lost 3 bases, with 9 bases spanning the gap. There are 14 residues in the CDR3. CDR1 and CDR2 (germline): SEHNR, FQNEAQ (reference sequence).

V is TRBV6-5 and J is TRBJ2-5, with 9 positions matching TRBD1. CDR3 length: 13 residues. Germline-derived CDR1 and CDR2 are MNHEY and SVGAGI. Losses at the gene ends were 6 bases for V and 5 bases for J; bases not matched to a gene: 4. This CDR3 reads CASRRTGDETQYF. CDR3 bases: TGTGCCAGCAGACGGACAGGGGACGAGACCCAGTACTTC.

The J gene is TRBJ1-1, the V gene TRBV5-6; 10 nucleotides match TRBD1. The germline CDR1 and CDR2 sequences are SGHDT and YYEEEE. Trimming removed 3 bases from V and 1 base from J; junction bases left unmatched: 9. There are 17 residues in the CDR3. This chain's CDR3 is CASSSSGTGVANTEAFF. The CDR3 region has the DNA TGTGCCAGCAGCTCGTCCGGGACAGGGGTCGCGAACACTGAAGCTTTCTTT.

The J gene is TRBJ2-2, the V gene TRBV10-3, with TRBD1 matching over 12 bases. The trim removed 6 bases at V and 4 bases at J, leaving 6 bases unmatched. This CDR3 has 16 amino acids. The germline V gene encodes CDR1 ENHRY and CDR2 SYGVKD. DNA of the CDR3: TGTGCCATCAGCTTGGGACAGGGGGCGAGCACCGGGGAGCTGTTTTTT. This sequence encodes CAISLGQGASTGELFF.

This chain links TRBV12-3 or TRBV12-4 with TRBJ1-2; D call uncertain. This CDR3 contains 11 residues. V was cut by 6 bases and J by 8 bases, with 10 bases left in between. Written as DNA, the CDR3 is TGTGCCAGCAGCTTCAGAAGAGGCTACACCTTC. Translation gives CASSFRRGYTF.

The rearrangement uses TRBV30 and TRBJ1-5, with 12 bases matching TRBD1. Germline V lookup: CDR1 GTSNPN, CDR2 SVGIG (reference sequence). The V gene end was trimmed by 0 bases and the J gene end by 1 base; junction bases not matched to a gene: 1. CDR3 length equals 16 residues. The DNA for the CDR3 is TGTGCCTGGAGTGTTGGGACAGGGGGCAGCAATCAGCCCCAGCATTTT. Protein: CAWSVGTGGSNQPQHF.

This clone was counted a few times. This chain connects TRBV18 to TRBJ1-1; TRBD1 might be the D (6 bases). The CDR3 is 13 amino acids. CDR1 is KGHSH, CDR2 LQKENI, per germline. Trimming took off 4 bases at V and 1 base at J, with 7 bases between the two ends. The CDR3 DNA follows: TGTGCCAGCTCACTGGGACAGAACACTGAAGCTTTCTTT. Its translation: CASSLGQNTEAFF.

The CDR3 reads CASSPETQGPSKNIQYF. CDR3 sequence (DNA): TGTGCCAGCAGCCCCGAGACACAGGGCCCCTCCAAAAACATTCAGTACTTC. The chain links TRBV11-3 to TRBJ2-4, with TRBD1 as a possible D gene (6 bases). The CDR3 is 17 amino acids. The germline CDR1 and CDR2 sequences are SGHNT and YENEEA. Trimming cost V 5 bases and J 2 bases, with 19 bases left between them.

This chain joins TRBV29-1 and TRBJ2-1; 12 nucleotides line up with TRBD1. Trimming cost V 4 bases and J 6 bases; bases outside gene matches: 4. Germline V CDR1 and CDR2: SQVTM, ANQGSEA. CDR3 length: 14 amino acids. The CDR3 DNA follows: TGCAGCGTTGCGGGACAGGGGGCCTCCAATGAGCAGTTCTTC. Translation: CSVAGQGASNEQFF.